This T cell receptor (beta chain) emerged from a study of CD8 T cells in Susac syndrome. Whole-study results and caveats: Acknowledgment was made by the study that its TCR sequencing and HLA analysis involved a relatively small number of individuals.

Sequencing of TCR beta was performed on blood CD8+ T cells and on blood CD4+ T cells. A remark on this clonotype: Its specificity is unknown.

Trimming pared 6 bases from V and 3 bases from J, leaving 9 bases between. This CDR3 is built from 13 residues. Per germline, CDR1 SNHLY and CDR2 FYNNEI. A quantity of roughly 0.5 to 1 ug RNA underwent reverse transcription using random hexamers. Amplification of TCR beta CDR3 used immunoSEQ multiplex PCR across 54 Vbeta and 13 Jbeta. TCRdb reprocessed the immunoSEQ multiplex PCR reads with MiXCR, giving one entry per CDR3 protein. This table holds about 300,000 distinct CDR3 sequences, around 84% found once. The chain has TRBV2 and TRBJ1-5; D is unresolved. This clonotype was sampled from a human donor with multiple sclerosis. Sequencing was done on a sample of CD8+ T cells from PBMCs. The CDR3 spells CASRDGYNQPQHF. Written as DNA, the CDR3 is TGTGCCAGCAGGGACGGTTACAATCAGCCCCAGCATTTT.